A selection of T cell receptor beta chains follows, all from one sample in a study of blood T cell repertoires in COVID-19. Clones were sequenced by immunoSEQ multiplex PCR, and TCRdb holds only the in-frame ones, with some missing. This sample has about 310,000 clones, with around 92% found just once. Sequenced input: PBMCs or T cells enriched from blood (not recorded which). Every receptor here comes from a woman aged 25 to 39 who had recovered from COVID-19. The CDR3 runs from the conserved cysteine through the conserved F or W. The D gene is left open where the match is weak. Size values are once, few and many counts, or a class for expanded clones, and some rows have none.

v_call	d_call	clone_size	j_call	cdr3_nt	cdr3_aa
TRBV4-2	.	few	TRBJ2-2	TGTGCCAGCAGCCCCGGGGTAGGCAGCGGGGAGCTGTTTTTT	CASSPGVGSGELFF
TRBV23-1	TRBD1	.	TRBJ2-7	TGCGCCAGCAGTCAATCGAGGCAGGGGGCGCGGTACGTCGACGAGCAGTACTTC	CASSQSRQGARYVDEQYF
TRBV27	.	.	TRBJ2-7	TGTGCCAGCAGTCCAATGACAGGCTCCTCCTACGAGCAGTACTTC	CASSPMTGSSYEQYF
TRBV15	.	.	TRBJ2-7	TGTGCCACCAGCAGACATATTACCCCGGGAACCAGCTCCTACGAGCAGTACTTC	CATSRHITPGTSSYEQYF
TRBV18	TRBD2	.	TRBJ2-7	TGTGCCAGCTCACCATCTCGGGGGGGCTACGAGCAGTACTTC	CASSPSRGGYEQYF
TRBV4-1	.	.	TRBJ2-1	TGCGCCAGCAGCCGTAGATTGGAGTCCTACAATGAGCAGTTCTTC	CASSRRLESYNEQFF
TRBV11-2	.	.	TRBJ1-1	TGTGCCAGCAGCTTGGCGCGACAGTTGAACACTGAAGCTTTCTTT	CASSLARQLNTEAFF
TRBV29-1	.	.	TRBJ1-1	TGCAGCGTTGGCACGGAGGTAAGCACTGAAGCTTTCTTT	CSVGTEVSTEAFF
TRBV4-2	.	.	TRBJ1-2	TGTGCCAGCAGCCAAGATAGGGGGTCGGACGGCTACACCTTC	CASSQDRGSDGYTF
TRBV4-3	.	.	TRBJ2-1	TGCGCCAGCAGCCAAGATATTCGGGAGCAGTTCTTC	CASSQDIREQFF
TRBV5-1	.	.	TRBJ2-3	TGCGCCAGCAGCCCGGGGACACCAGATACGCAGTATTTT	CASSPGTPDTQYF
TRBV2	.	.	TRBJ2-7	TGTGCCAGCAGCGAACCAGAGGGCCGGGCCTACGAGCAGTACTTC	CASSEPEGRAYEQYF
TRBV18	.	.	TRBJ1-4	TGTGCCAGCTCACCGGACAGTACAACTAATGAAAAACTGTTTTTT	CASSPDSTTNEKLFF
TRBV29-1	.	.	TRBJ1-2	TGCAGCGTTGATAAGGGGCAGGGAGGTGGCTACACCTTC	CSVDKGQGGGYTF
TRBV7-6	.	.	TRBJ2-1	TGTGCCAGCAGCTTAGTAACATTTTACAATGAGCAGTTCTTC	CASSLVTFYNEQFF
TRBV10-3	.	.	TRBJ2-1	TGTGCCATCAGTGAGTCCTCTAGCGTCTCCTACAATGAGCAGTTCTTC	CAISESSSVSYNEQFF
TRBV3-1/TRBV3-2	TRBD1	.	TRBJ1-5	TGTGCCAGCAGCCAAGGAGGACAGGGGGCCCGACATTTT	CASSQGGQGARHF
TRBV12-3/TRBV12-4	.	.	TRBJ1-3	TGTGCCAGCAGTTTAGTCGGTGGAAACACCATATATTTT	CASSLVGGNTIYF
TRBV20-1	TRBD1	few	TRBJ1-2	TGCAGTGCTAGTGTAGGGACAGCCTCATTCTACACCTTC	CSASVGTASFYTF
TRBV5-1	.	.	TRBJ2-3	TGCGCCAGCAGCCGGGACGGGAGTACAGATACGCAGTATTTT	CASSRDGSTDTQYF
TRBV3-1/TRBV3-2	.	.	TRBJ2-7	TGTGCCAGCAGCCAATCACTGGGGCCCCCGTACTTC	CASSQSLGPPYF
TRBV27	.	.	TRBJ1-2	TGTGCCAGCAGTTTTCGAGGGAGCGATGGCTACACCTTC	CASSFRGSDGYTF
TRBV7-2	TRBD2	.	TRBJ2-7	TGTGCCAGCGGCTCGTTCCTAGCGGGGCGCGGTCGGCCCTACGAGCAGTACTTC	CASGSFLAGRGRPYEQYF
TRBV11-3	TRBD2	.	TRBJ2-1	TGTGCCAGTAGCGGGAGCTCCTACAATGAGCAGTTCTTC	CASSGSSYNEQFF
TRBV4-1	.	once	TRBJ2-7	TGCGCCAGCAGCCACGGATTACGGACAGAGAGCTACGAGCAGTACTTC	CASSHGLRTESYEQYF
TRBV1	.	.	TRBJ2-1	TGCACCAGCAGCCAAAATCCAATCTTTCGCGGGAGCCAAATCCCTAGCTCCTACAATGAGCAGTTCTTC	CTSSQNPIFRGSQIPSSYNEQFF
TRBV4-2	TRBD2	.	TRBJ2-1	TGTGCCAGCAGCCAATGGGGTAGCGGGAGAATTGGTGAGCAGTTCTTC	CASSQWGSGRIGEQFF
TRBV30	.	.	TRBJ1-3	TGTGCCTGGAGTGTTGGGACAAGTGGAAACACCATATATTTT	CAWSVGTSGNTIYF
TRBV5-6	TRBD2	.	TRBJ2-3	TGTGCCAGCAGCCCCGGACTAGCGGGAAGATACACAGATACGCAGTATTTT	CASSPGLAGRYTDTQYF
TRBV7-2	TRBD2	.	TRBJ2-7	TGTGCCAGCAGCTTAGGAGCTAGCGGGAGGGATAGCTCCTACGAGCAGTACTTC	CASSLGASGRDSSYEQYF
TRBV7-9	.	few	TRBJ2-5	TGTGCCAGCAGCCCCAAGGGACTCCAAGAGACCCAGTACTTC	CASSPKGLQETQYF
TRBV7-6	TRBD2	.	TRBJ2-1	TGTGCCAGCGGTGATATATCGGGGACTAATGTTGAGCAGTTCTTC	CASGDISGTNVEQFF
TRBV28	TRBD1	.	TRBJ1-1	TGTGCCAGCAGTTCGACAGGGAGGACTGAAGCTTTCTTT	CASSSTGRTEAFF
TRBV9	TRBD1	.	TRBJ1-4	TGTGCCAGCAGCCCACAGGGGGCAGGGGGGGAAAAACTGTTTTTT	CASSPQGAGGEKLFF
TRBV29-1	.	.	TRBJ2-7	TGCAGCGTCGGAGCCGGAGTCTCATACGAGCAGTACTTC	CSVGAGVSYEQYF
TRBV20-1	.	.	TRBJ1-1	TGCAGTGCCTACAGTTACACTGAAGCTTTCTTT	CSAYSYTEAFF
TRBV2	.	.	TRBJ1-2	TGTGCCAGCAGTGAACTATATGGCTACACCTTC	CASSELYGYTF
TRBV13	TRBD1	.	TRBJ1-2	TGTGCCAGCAGCACGGACAGGGATGGCTACACCTTC	CASSTDRDGYTF
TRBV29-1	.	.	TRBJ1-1	TGCAGCGTTGAACGGGGGAGGGTGAACACTGAAGCTTTCTTT	CSVERGRVNTEAFF
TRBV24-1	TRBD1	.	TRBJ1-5	TGTGCCACCAGTGATAGAGACAGGGTTCAGCCCCAGCATTTT	CATSDRDRVQPQHF
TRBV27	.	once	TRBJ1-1	TGTGCCAGCAGTTTCCGGACAGAGGCTTTCTTT	CASSFRTEAFF